A selection of T cell receptor beta chains follows, all from one sample in a study of cytomegalovirus exposure and HLA in healthy donors. Assay: immunoSEQ multiplex PCR; the TCRdb copy retains only in-frame clones and omits some. Counted here are more than 90,000 clones, around 74% occurring once; the ten biggest clones make up 7.1%. What was sequenced was PBMCs. These receptors were taken from a middle-aged man in good health and CMV-seropositive. The CDR3 runs from the conserved cysteine through the conserved F or W. Fields, in order: V gene, J gene, D gene, CDR3 protein. The D gene is left open where the match is weak.

v_gene: TRBV5-1; j_gene: TRBJ1-2; d_gene: TRBD1; CDR3aa: CASSLDGQGNYGYTF
v_gene: TRBV6-5; j_gene: TRBJ2-7; d_gene: TRBD1; CDR3aa: CASSSPGQGAYEQYF
v_gene: TRBV6-6; j_gene: TRBJ1-1; d_gene: .; CDR3aa: CASSYSATGAFF
v_gene: TRBV5-4; j_gene: TRBJ1-1; d_gene: .; CDR3aa: CASSYRQALNTEAFF
v_gene: TRBV7-9; j_gene: TRBJ1-6; d_gene: .; CDR3aa: CASSLSARNSPLHF
v_gene: TRBV28; j_gene: TRBJ1-4; d_gene: .; CDR3aa: CASSLSPQDGDEKLFF
v_gene: TRBV11-2; j_gene: TRBJ2-5; d_gene: .; CDR3aa: CASGQGVAAYQETQYF
v_gene: TRBV7-2; j_gene: TRBJ1-2; d_gene: TRBD1; CDR3aa: CASSQQGAGYGYTF
v_gene: TRBV4-1; j_gene: TRBJ2-1; d_gene: .; CDR3aa: CASSQDRDSPAFF
v_gene: TRBV1; j_gene: TRBJ2-5; d_gene: .; CDR3aa: CTSSRWTSGRVRETQYF
v_gene: TRBV29-1; j_gene: TRBJ1-2; d_gene: TRBD1; CDR3aa: CSVERGPYGYTF
v_gene: TRBV4-2; j_gene: TRBJ2-3; d_gene: TRBD2; CDR3aa: CASSLAGDNTDTQYF
v_gene: TRBV19; j_gene: TRBJ1-5; d_gene: TRBD1; CDR3aa: CASSIDRGTSNQPQHF
v_gene: TRBV7-2; j_gene: TRBJ2-1; d_gene: .; CDR3aa: CASSPRVWNEQFF
v_gene: TRBV6-5; j_gene: TRBJ2-7; d_gene: .; CDR3aa: CASSRGPGLSREQYF
v_gene: TRBV7-8; j_gene: TRBJ2-3; d_gene: .; CDR3aa: CASSLAGSRTDTQYF
v_gene: TRBV18; j_gene: TRBJ2-5; d_gene: TRBD1; CDR3aa: CASSRDRAQETQYF
v_gene: TRBV12-5; j_gene: TRBJ2-2; d_gene: TRBD1; CDR3aa: CASALTGQGIWELFF
v_gene: TRBV29-1; j_gene: TRBJ2-2; d_gene: TRBD1; CDR3aa: CSARQGNTGELFF
v_gene: TRBV2; j_gene: TRBJ2-2; d_gene: .; CDR3aa: CASSVDSTGELFF
v_gene: TRBV4-1; j_gene: TRBJ2-3; d_gene: .; CDR3aa: CASSQGTEFTDTQYF
v_gene: TRBV25-1; j_gene: TRBJ1-1; d_gene: TRBD1; CDR3aa: CASSDSRTGDTEAFF
v_gene: TRBV6-1; j_gene: .; d_gene: TRBD1; CDR3aa: CASSEWDRYSYEQYF
v_gene: TRBV2; j_gene: TRBJ2-2; d_gene: TRBD1; CDR3aa: CASSYRGMNTGELFF
v_gene: TRBV18; j_gene: TRBJ1-1; d_gene: TRBD1; CDR3aa: CASSPGTGNSEAFF
v_gene: TRBV7-2; j_gene: TRBJ2-2; d_gene: TRBD2; CDR3aa: CASSLGGLAGKAGELFF
v_gene: TRBV28; j_gene: TRBJ2-7; d_gene: TRBD2; CDR3aa: CASSLRGGSRLNYEQYF
v_gene: TRBV11-3; j_gene: TRBJ1-4; d_gene: .; CDR3aa: CASTVGGRDSNEKLFF
v_gene: TRBV9; j_gene: TRBJ2-3; d_gene: TRBD2; CDR3aa: CASSVRGLAGTDTQYF
v_gene: TRBV10-3; j_gene: TRBJ1-4; d_gene: TRBD1; CDR3aa: CATGTATNEKLFF
v_gene: TRBV6-6; j_gene: TRBJ1-6; d_gene: TRBD1; CDR3aa: CASYPTGGPHNSPLHF
v_gene: TRBV21-1; j_gene: TRBJ2-3; d_gene: .; CDR3aa: CASRGGHLTDTQYF
v_gene: TRBV5-1; j_gene: TRBJ1-1; d_gene: TRBD1; CDR3aa: CASSLGDRGPAFF
v_gene: TRBV29-1; j_gene: TRBJ2-3; d_gene: .; CDR3aa: CSVVQGTDTQYF
v_gene: TRBV28; j_gene: TRBJ2-3; d_gene: TRBD1; CDR3aa: CASSLDRGTDTQYF
v_gene: TRBV9; j_gene: TRBJ1-6; d_gene: .; CDR3aa: CASSDRPYNSPLHF
v_gene: TRBV18; j_gene: TRBJ1-2; d_gene: TRBD1; CDR3aa: CASSSGGGYTF
v_gene: TRBV6-5; j_gene: TRBJ2-3; d_gene: .; CDR3aa: CASSPRDSTDTQYF
v_gene: TRBV2; j_gene: TRBJ2-6; d_gene: .; CDR3aa: CASSEAGPSGANVLTF
v_gene: TRBV29-1; j_gene: TRBJ1-6; d_gene: .; CDR3aa: CSVEVAPNSPLHF